This entry concerns a single T cell receptor beta chain. The sample belongs to a study of CD8 T cells in Susac syndrome. The V gene's germline CDR1 is ENHRY and CDR2 SYGVKD. The V and J ends lost 0 bases and 5 bases respectively, with 3 bases between them. The CDR3 sequence is 12 residues long. Reverse transcription of about 0.45 to 1 ug RNA was performed with random hexamers. TCRdb reprocessed the immunoSEQ multiplex PCR reads via MiXCR and lists one record per CDR3 protein. The data contain 90,000 to 150,000 distinct CDR3 sequences, 85% to 95% of them seen just once; the ten biggest clones take up under 0.095%.

This clonotype was sampled from a human donor with multiple sclerosis. The chain carries TRBV10-3 and TRBJ2-3; D gene unclear. Sequenced input: CD4+ T cells from PBMCs. The CDR3: CAISESRDTQYF. The CDR3 nucleotides are TGTGCCATCAGTGAGTCCCGAGATACGCAGTATTTT.